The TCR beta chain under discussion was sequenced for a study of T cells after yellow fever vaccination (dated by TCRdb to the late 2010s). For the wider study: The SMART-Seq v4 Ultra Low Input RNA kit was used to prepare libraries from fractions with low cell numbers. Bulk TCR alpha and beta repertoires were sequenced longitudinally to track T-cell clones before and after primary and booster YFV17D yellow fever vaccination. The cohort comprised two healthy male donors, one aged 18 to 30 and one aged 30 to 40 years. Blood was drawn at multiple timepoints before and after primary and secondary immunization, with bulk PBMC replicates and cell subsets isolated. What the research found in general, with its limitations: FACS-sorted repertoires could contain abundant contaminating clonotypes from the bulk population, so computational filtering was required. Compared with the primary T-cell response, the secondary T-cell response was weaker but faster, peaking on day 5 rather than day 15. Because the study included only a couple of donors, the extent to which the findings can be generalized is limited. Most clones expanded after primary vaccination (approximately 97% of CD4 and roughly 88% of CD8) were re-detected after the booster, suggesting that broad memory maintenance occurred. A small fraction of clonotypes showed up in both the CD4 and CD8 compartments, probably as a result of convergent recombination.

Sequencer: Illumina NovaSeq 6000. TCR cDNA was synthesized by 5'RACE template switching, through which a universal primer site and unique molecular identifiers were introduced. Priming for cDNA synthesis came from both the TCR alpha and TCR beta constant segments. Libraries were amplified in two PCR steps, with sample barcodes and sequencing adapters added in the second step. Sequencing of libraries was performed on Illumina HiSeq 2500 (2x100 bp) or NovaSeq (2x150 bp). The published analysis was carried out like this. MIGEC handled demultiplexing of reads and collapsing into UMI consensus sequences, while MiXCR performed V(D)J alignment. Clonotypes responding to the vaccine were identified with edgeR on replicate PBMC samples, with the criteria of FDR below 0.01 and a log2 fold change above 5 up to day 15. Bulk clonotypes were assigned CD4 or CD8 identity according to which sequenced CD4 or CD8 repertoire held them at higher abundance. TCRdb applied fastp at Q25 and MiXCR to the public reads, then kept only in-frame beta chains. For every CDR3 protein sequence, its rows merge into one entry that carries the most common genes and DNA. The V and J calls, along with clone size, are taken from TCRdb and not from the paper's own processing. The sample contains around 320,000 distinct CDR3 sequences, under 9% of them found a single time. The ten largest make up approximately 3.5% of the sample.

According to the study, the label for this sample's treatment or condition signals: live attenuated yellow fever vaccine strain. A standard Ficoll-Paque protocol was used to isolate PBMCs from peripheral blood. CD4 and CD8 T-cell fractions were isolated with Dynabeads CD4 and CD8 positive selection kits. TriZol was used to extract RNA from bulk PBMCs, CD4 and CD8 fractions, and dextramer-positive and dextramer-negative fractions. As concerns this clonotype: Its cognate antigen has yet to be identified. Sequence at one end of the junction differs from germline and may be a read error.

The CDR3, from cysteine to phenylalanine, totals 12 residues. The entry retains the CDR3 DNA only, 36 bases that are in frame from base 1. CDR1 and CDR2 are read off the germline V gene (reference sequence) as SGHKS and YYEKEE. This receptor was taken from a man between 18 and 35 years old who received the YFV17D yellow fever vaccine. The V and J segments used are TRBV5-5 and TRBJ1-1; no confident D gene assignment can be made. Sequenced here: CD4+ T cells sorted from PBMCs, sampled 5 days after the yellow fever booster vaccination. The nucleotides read TGTTCCAGCAGCGCCGGGGTCCTAGAAGCTTTCTTT. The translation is CSSSAGVLEAFF. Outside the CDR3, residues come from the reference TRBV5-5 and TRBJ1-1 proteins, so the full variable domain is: DAGVTQSPTHLIKTRGQQVTLRCSPISGHKSVSWYQQVLGQGPQFIFQYYEKEERGRGNFPDRFSARQFPNYSSELNVNALLLGDSALYLCSSSAGVLEAFFGQGTRLTVV.